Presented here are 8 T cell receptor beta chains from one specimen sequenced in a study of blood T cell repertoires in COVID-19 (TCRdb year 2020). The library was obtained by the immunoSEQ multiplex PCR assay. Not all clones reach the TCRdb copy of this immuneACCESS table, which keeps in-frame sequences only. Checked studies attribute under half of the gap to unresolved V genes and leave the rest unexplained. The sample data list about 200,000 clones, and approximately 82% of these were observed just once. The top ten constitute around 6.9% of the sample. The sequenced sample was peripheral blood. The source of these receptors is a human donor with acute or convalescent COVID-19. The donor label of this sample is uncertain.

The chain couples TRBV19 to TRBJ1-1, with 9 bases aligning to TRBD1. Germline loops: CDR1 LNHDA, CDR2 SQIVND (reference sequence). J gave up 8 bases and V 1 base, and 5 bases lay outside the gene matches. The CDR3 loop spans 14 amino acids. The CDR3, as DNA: TGTGCCAGTAGTATAGCAGGGACAGGGTCGGAAGCTTTCTTT. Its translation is CASSIAGTGSEAFF.

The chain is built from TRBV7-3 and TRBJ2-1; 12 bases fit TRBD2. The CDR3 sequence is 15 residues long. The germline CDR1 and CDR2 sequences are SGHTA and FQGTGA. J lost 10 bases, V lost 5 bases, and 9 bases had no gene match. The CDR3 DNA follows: TGTGCCAGCAGCCCTAGACTAGCGGGAGTATACGAGCAGTTCTTC. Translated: CASSPRLAGVYEQFF.

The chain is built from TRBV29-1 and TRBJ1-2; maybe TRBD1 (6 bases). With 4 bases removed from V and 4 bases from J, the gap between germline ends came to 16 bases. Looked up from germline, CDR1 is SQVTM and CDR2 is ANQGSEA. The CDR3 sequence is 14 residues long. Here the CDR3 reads CSVVMPGAIYGYTF. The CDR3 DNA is TGCAGCGTTGTAATGCCAGGGGCGATCTATGGCTACACCTTC.

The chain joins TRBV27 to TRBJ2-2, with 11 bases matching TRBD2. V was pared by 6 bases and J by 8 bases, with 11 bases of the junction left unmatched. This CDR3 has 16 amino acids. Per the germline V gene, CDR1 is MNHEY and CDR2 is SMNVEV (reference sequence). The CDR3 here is CASRRLAGGDGGELFF. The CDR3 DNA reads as TGTGCCAGCAGAAGGCTAGCGGGAGGCGATGGGGGGGAGCTGTTTTTT.

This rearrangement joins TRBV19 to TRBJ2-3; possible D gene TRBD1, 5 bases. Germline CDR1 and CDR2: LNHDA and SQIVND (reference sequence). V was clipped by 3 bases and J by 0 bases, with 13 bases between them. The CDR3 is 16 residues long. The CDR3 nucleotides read TGTGCCAGTAGTATTAATGCAGGGTTCAGCACAGATACGCAGTATTTT. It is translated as CASSINAGFSTDTQYF.

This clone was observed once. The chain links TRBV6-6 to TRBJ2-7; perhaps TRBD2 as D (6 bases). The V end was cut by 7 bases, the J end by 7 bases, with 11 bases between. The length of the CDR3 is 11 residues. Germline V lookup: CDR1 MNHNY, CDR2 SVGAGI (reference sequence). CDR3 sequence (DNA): TGTGCCAGCAAAGGAGGGTATGAGCAGTACTTC. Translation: CASKGGYEQYF.

The CDR3 loop reads CAWSATDRKGLEAFF. The CDR3 nucleotides are TGTGCCTGGAGCGCTACGGACAGAAAGGGTCTTGAAGCTTTCTTT. The chain carries TRBV30 and TRBJ1-1; tentative D call: TRBD1 (6 bases). Between the trimmed V and J ends, which lost 3 bases and 7 bases, there was a span of 21 bases. CDR1 and CDR2 (germline): GTSNPN, SVGIG (reference sequence). The CDR3 totals 15 residues.

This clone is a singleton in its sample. CDR3 region: CASSRGDHEQYF. DNA for the CDR3: TGTGCCAGCAGCCGGGGGGACCACGAGCAGTACTTC. The chain is built from TRBV3-1 (or the pseudogene TRBV3-2) and TRBJ2-7; D is possibly TRBD2 (6 bases). Per germline, CDR1 LGHDT and CDR2 YNNKEL (reference sequence). V dropped 4 bases and J dropped 5 bases, with 9 bases sitting between them. This CDR3 is built from 12 residues.